In this sample, the clone carrying this T cell receptor beta chain turned up many times. Its target is not known. The germline gives CDR1 DFQATT, CDR2 SNEGSKA (reference sequence). The CDR3 contains 14 residues. V was clipped by 6 bases and J by 4 bases, with 16 bases between them. This entry comes from a study of regulatory T cells in long-lasting Graves disease. Arm-PCR of CDR3 regions and iRepertoire HTBI primers were used to build TCR beta libraries. MiXCR, applied by TCRdb to the multiplex PCR reads, yields one record per CDR3 protein. The sample records 580,000 or so distinct CDR3 sequences, 15% to 20% being singletons. Study conclusions and caveats: A limited number of samples was an acknowledged limitation.

The time point here: newly diagnosed GD, antithyroid drugs for less than 3 months. After RNA was extracted from PBMCs, the TCR library was made from it. In addition, the sample was reused for a study of T cells in Graves' hyperthyroidism and ophthalmopathy. That paper adds: Patients having uncontrolled infection, another autoimmune disease, pregnancy or lactation were not included.

The chain joins TRBV20-1 to TRBJ1-5; maybe TRBD1 (5 bases). Sequences were derived from peripheral blood mononuclear cells (PBMCs), sampled at new diagnosis, from a patient treated with antithyroid drugs. The sequence was obtained from a man aged 18 to 29 with Graves disease. CDR3 sequence (DNA): TGCAGTGCCCTGACAGCCGAGGGAAATCAGCCCCAGCATTTT. Translation: CSALTAEGNQPQHF.